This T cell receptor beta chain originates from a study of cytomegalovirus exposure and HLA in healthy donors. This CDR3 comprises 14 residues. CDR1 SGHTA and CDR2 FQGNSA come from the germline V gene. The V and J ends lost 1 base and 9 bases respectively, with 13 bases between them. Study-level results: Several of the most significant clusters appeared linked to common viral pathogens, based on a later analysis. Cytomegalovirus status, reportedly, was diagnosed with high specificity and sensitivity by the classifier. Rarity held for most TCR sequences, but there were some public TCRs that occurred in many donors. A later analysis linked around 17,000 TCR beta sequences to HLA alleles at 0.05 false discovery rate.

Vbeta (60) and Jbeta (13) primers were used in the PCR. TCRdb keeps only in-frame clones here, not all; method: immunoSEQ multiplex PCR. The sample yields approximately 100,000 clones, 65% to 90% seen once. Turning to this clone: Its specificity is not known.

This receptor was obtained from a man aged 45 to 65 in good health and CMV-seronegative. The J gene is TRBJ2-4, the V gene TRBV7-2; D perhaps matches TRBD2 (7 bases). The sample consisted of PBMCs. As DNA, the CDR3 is TGTGCCAGCAGCTTAGACGCGGGGGCCGGCATTCAGTACTTC. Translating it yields CASSLDAGAGIQYF.